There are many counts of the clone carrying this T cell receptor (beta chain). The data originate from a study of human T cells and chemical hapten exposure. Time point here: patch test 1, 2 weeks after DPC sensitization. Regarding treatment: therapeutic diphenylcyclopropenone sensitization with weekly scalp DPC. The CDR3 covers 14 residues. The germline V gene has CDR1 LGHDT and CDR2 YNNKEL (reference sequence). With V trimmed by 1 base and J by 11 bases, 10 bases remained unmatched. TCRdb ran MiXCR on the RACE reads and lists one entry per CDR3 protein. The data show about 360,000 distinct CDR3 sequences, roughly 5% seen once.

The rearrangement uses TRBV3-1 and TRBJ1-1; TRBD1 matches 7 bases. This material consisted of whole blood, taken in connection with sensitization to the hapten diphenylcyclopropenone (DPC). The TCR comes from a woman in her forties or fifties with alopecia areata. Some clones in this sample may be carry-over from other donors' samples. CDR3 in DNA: TGTGCCAGCAGCCAAGTCCAGGGGGTGGCCGGGGCTTTCTTT. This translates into CASSQVQGVAGAFF.